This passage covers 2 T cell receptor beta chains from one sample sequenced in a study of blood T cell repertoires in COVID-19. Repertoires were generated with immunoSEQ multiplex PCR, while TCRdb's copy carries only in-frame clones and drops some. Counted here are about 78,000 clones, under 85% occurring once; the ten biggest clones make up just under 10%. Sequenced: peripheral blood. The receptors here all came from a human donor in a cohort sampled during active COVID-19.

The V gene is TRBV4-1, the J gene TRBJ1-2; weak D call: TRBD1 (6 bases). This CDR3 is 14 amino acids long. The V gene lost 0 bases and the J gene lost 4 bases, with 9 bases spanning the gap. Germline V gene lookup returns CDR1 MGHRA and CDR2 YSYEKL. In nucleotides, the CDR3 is TGCGCCAGCAGCCAAGAAGGGGGAAGCTATGGCTACACCTTC. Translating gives CASSQEGGSYGYTF.

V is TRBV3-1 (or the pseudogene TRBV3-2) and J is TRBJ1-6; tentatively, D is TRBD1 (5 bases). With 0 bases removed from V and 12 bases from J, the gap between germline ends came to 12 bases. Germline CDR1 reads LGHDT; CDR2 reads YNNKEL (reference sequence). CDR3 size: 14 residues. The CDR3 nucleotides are TGTGCCAGCAGCCAAGACGTGGGCAGGGAACCCCTCCACTTT. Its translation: CASSQDVGREPLHF.